Given below is one T cell receptor beta chain in context. This sample is part of a study of blood T cell repertoires in COVID-19. Study-level information: Specimens from acute and convalescent COVID-19 originated in the United States, Italy and Spain. PBMCs, B-cell-depleted T cells, or T cells were the source of the cDNA or gDNA that made up the material.

V lost 2 bases to trimming and J lost 3 bases; unmatched junction nucleotides: 4. Germline V gives CDR1 LNHDA, CDR2 SQIVND (reference sequence). This CDR3 is 15 amino acids long. Source study methods: Estimates of nucleated cell counts were drawn from the amplification of reference gene primers. Here immunoSEQ multiplex PCR was the method, and the copy in TCRdb shows in-frame clones only, minus some. For V, J and clone size, that table is used; D and trimming come from the DNA. The data contain roughly 92,000 clones, 75% to 95% of them singletons. The clonotype originates from a man aged 50-59 years with acute or convalescent COVID-19. The sequenced sample consisted of peripheral blood. This chain links TRBV19 with TRBJ2-7; 10 nucleotides line up with TRBD2. Here the CDR3 reads CASSIKLAGHYEQYF. The DNA of the CDR3 is TGTGCCAGTAGTATAAAACTAGCGGGACACTACGAGCAGTACTTC.